This TCR beta chain is from a study of blood T cells in healthy people across ages. For the study at large: About one barcoded beta molecule per two T cells was the capture yield of template switching.

Note on this clonotype: Its antigen is not identified.

Sample-barcoded 5' priming and a J-beta primer mix drove a second PCR of about 7 to 11 cycles. Per-sample output comprised a minimum of 2.5 million paired-end reads containing CDR3. One entry per CDR3 protein, called by TCRdb with MiXCR from the 5' RACE reads. The table lists about 1,000,000 distinct CDR3 sequences, under 55% of them singletons. There are 14 residues in the CDR3. The V end lost 2 bases, the J end lost 5 bases, and 14 bases lay between the germline ends. The V gene's germline CDR1 is SGHRS and CDR2 YFSETQ. Study observations and caveats: Conclusively comparing naive with antigen-experienced cells was impossible with unsorted PBMCs. Samples with more naive T cells showed higher observed beta diversity.

This chain joins TRBV5-1 and TRBJ2-7, with D perhaps TRBD1 (6 bases). The sample was blood. The TCR originated in a woman aged 60-75 years in good health. CDR3 in amino acids: CASSLGTPAHEQYF. CDR3 DNA sequence: TGCGCCAGCAGCTTAGGGACACCGGCCCACGAGCAGTACTTC. Full variable domain (missing parts from reference TRBV5-1 and TRBJ2-7): KAGVTQTPRYLIKTRGQQVTLSCSPISGHRSVSWYQQTPGQGLQFLFEYFSETQRNKGNFPGRFSGRQFSNSRSEMNVSTLELGDSALYLCASSLGTPAHEQYFGPGTRLTVT.